The T cell receptor (beta chain) described here comes from a study of human T cells and chemical hapten exposure. Time point specified: patch test 1, 2 weeks after DPC sensitization. The treatment is: therapeutic diphenylcyclopropenone sensitization with weekly scalp DPC. Prior to application of each patch test, blood was drawn. TCRdb used MiXCR to reprocess the RACE reads, holding one entry per CDR3 protein. The sample lists tens of thousands of distinct CDR3 sequences; 9.8% were seen once. The V segment lost 5 bases and the J segment 2 bases; nucleotides outside the gene matches: 6. In germline, CDR1 is MDHEN, CDR2 SYDVKM. There are 15 residues in the CDR3.

The TCR sequence derives from a woman between 35 and 50 years old with alopecia areata. Some clones in this sample may be carry-over from other donors' samples. This chain uses TRBV28 with TRBJ2-7, with TRBD2 identical over 10 bases. Sequencing was performed on whole blood, taken in connection with sensitization to the hapten diphenylcyclopropenone (DPC). CDR3 residues: CASSPPGLATYEQYF. The CDR3 coding sequence is TGTGCCAGCAGTCCACCGGGACTAGCGACCTACGAGCAGTACTTC.